The clone carrying this TCR beta chain was detected a few times. The germline V gene encodes CDR1 SGHTA and CDR2 FQGTGA. V was clipped by 1 base and J by 5 bases, with 15 bases between them. This CDR3 spans 15 amino acids. A TCRbeta library incorporating unique molecular identifiers was prepared. TCRdb analysed the PCR reads with MiXCR anew, one entry per CDR3 protein. The repertoire holds approximately 800,000 distinct CDR3 sequences, with about 15% as singletons. The data belong to a study of T-cell reconstitution after alpha-beta-depleted transplantation in children. The chain joins TRBV7-3 to TRBJ2-7, with a weak D call TRBD2 (5 bases). This TCR was recovered from a male patient between 5 and 17 years old who had a stem cell transplant for acute lymphoblastic leukemia, so the T cells may come from the graft donor. Source: PBMCs, mostly from graft donor cells, taken 360 days after TCRalphabeta/CD19-depleted stem cell transplant. The CDR3 coding sequence is TGTGCCAGCAGCTTAATGGGGAACGCGGGTAACGAGCAGTACTTC. It encodes CASSLMGNAGNEQYF.